This TCR beta chain was documented in a study of technical replicates of blood from a handful of donors. The protocol was immunoSEQ multiplex PCR, while the TCRdb copy is restricted to in-frame clones and leaves out a portion. This table holds 65,000 to 85,000 clones, around 96% found once. Trimming stripped 4 bases from V and 6 bases from J, with 19 bases between. Germline lookup yields CDR1 MGHRA and CDR2 YSYEKL. This CDR3 has 15 amino acids. This TCR was recovered from a human donor in good health. The chain is built from TRBV4-1 and TRBJ2-7; D uncertain. Sequenced: T cells isolated from PBMCs. The CDR3 is CASSLKPESIVEQYF. CDR3 sequence (DNA): TGCGCCAGCAGCCTTAAACCTGAAAGCATTGTCGAGCAGTACTTC.